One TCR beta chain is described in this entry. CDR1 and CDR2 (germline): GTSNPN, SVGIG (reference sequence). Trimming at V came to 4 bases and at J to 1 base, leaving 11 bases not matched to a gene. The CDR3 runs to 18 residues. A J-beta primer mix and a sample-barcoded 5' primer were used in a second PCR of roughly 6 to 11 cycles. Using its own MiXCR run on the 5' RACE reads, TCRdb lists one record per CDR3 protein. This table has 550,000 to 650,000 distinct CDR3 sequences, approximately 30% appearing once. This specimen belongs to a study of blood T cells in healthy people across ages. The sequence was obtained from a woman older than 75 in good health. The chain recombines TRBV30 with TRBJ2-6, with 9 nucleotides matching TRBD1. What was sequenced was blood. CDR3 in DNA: TGTGCCTGGATGACCGGGACAGGGTATTTTTCTGGGGCCAACGTCCTGACTTTC. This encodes CAWMTGTGYFSGANVLTF.